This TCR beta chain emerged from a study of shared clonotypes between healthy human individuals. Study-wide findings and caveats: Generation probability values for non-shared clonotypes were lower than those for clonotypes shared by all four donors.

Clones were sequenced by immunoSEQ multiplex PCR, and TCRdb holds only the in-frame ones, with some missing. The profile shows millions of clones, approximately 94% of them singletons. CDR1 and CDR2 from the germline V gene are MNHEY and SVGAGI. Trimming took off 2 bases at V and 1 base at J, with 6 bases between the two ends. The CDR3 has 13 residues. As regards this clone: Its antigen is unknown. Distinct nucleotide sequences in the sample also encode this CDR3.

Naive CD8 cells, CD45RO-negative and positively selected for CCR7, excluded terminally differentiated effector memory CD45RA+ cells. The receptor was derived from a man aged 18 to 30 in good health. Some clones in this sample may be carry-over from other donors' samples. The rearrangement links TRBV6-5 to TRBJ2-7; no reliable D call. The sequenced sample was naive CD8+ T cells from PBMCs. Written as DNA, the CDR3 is TGTGCCAGCAGTTACAGGGAATCCTACGAGCAGTACTTC. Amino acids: CASSYRESYEQYF.